Following are 29 T cell receptor beta chains from one sample sequenced in a study of a mutant IDH1 vaccine in newly diagnosed glioma (dated by TCRdb to 2020 to 2023). Reading the label with the study, this specimen's time point is: week 23, last vaccination. A 20-mer mutant IDH1 peptide at 300 micrograms in Montanide made up each vaccine dose, which was injected subcutaneously together with topical imiquimod. Antigens of these TCRs are unknown. Receptor amplification or capture employed the immunoSEQ multiplex PCR assay. TCRdb provides this immuneACCESS table in a form limited to in-frame rearrangements. Some clones are lacking; in checked studies, under half of them reflect an unresolved V gene, and why the rest are absent is not known. This sample lists about 72,000 clones; 84% were detected once. The ten largest clones add up to 13% of the sample. The specimen was PBMCs, collected from a glioma patient whose treatment included an IDH1 peptide vaccine. The receptors stem from a man younger than 35 with glioma.

The V and J genes are TRBV5-6 and TRBJ1-1; D is ambiguous. Germline lookup yields CDR1 SGHDT and CDR2 YYEEEE. The V end was cut by 5 bases, the J end by 6 bases, with 14 bases between. The CDR3 has 13 amino acids. CDR3 residues: CASSWSLLAEAFF. CDR3 sequence (DNA): TGTGCCAGCAGTTGGTCCCTCCTCGCTGAAGCTTTCTTT.

J is TRBJ2-3 and V is TRBV7-2; TRBD2 aligns across 10 bases. This CDR3 is 16 amino acids long. V gave up 5 bases and J gave up 2 bases; unmatched junction bases: 7. Germline V gene data show CDR1 as SGHTA and CDR2 as FQGNSA. Written as DNA, the CDR3 is TGTGCCAGCAGCCCACAGCGGGGGGGATACACAGATACGCAGTATTTT. It is translated as CASSPQRGGYTDTQYF.

This chain links TRBV4-3 with TRBJ2-7; 8 nucleotides align to TRBD1. The germline V gene has CDR1 LGHNA and CDR2 YSLEER. The CDR3 has 16 residues. The trim removed 0 bases at V and 2 bases at J, leaving 6 bases unmatched. The CDR3 sequence is CASSQDPETGAYEQYF. In nucleotides, the CDR3 is TGCGCCAGCAGCCAAGATCCTGAGACAGGGGCCTACGAGCAGTACTTC.

The chain links TRBV9 to TRBJ2-2; D gene ambiguous. The CDR3 is 17 amino acids. V was trimmed by 2 bases and J by 7 bases, leaving 21 bases between them. Germline V gene data show CDR1 as SGDLS and CDR2 as YYNGEE. The CDR3: CASSVPLVSAPHGELFF. CDR3 bases: TGTGCCAGCAGCGTCCCTCTAGTGTCGGCCCCACACGGGGAGCTGTTTTTT.

The V gene is TRBV5-4, the J gene TRBJ2-2, with D perhaps TRBD2 (6 bases). There are 13 residues in the CDR3. Per germline, CDR1 SGHNT and CDR2 YYREEE (reference sequence). V lost 5 bases and J 5 bases, leaving 10 bases between the germline ends. CDR3 DNA: TGTGCCAGCAGGCCCCGGGGGACCGGGGAGCTGTTTTTT. Protein sequence: CASRPRGTGELFF.

This clone has more than one count but fewer than ten. The chain has TRBV10-3 and TRBJ1-1, with D perhaps TRBD1 (6 bases). Looked up from germline, CDR1 is ENHRY and CDR2 is SYGVKD. The V gene lost 4 bases and the J gene lost 0 bases, with 12 bases spanning the gap. This CDR3 comprises 15 residues. The CDR3 reads CAISGGAGMNTEAFF. DNA for the CDR3: TGTGCCATCAGTGGGGGGGCAGGGATGAACACTGAAGCTTTCTTT.

V and J are TRBV27 and TRBJ1-2, with 12 positions matching TRBD1. The CDR3 contains 16 residues. Germline trimming cut 11 bases from V and 5 bases from J; bases unmatched to any gene: 15. From germline, CDR1 is MNHEY and CDR2 SMNVEV (reference sequence). The CDR3 DNA reads TGTGCCCGACCCGGGGACAGGGGGCGAAGGGGATATGGCTACACCTTC. Protein sequence: CARPGDRGRRGYGYTF.

This chain uses TRBV27 with TRBJ2-2; D possibly uses TRBD1 or TRBD2 (5 bases each). V lost 8 bases to trimming and J lost 3 bases, with 22 bases between them. The CDR3 has 17 amino acids. Germline V gene data show CDR1 as MNHEY and CDR2 as SMNVEV (reference sequence). This chain's CDR3 is CASHTRWGFGHTGELFF. Here the CDR3 DNA reads TGTGCCAGCCACACGAGGTGGGGGTTCGGCCACACCGGGGAGCTGTTTTTT.

The chain combines TRBV30 with TRBJ2-4; D remains ambiguous. The CDR3 loop spans 14 amino acids. Deletions cut 2 bases from V and 6 bases from J, with 14 bases between. The V gene's germline CDR1 is GTSNPN and CDR2 SVGIG (reference sequence). This chain's CDR3 is CAWSFTGPRNIQYF. In DNA form, the CDR3 reads TGTGCCTGGAGTTTTACCGGGCCGAGAAACATTCAGTACTTC. Complete variable domain (other parts from reference TRBV30 and TRBJ2-4): SQTIHQWPATLVQPVGSPLSLECTVEGTSNPNLYWYRQAAGRGLQLLFYSVGIGQISSEVPQNLSASRPQDRQFILSSKKLLLSDSGFYLCAWSFTGPRNIQYFGAGTRLSVL.

This clone was detected only once. The chain carries TRBV6-6 and TRBJ2-1; D tentatively fits TRBD1 or TRBD2 (6 bases each). Trimming removed 2 bases from V and 2 bases from J, with 13 bases in between. CDR3 size: 16 residues. Germline CDR1 MNHNY, CDR2 SVGAGI (reference sequence). CDR3 region: CASSYGGGTPYNEQFF. CDR3 coding DNA: TGTGCCAGCAGTTACGGGGGCGGGACGCCCTACAATGAGCAGTTCTTC.

This chain links TRBV4-1 with TRBJ1-1; the D is unclear. CDR3 length: 16 amino acids. V was clipped by 0 bases and J by 0 bases, with 11 bases between them. Germline-derived CDR1 and CDR2 are MGHRA and YSYEKL. In nucleotides, the CDR3 is TGCGCCAGCAGCCAAGAGAGGGCATTCATGAACACTGAAGCTTTCTTT. Its translation is CASSQERAFMNTEAFF.

The V and J genes are TRBV7-8 and TRBJ1-1; 9 nucleotides align to TRBD1. Germline V CDR1 and CDR2: SGHVS, FQNEAQ. The CDR3 consists of 14 residues. The trim removed 4 bases at V and 14 bases at J, leaving 14 bases unmatched. CDR3 coding DNA: TGTGCCAGCAGCTCCCCGGGACAGGGAGGATTACGGTTCTTT. It codes for CASSSPGQGGLRFF.

This clone was observed a single time. The rearrangement uses TRBV6-1 and TRBJ1-4; D might be TRBD1 (6 bases). There are 14 residues in the CDR3. The V gene's germline CDR1 is MNHNS and CDR2 SASEGT. The V and J ends lost 6 bases and 7 bases respectively, with 15 bases between them. In DNA form, the CDR3 reads TGTGCCAGCAGAGATCAGGGGATGGGTGAAAAACTGTTTTTT. Its protein is CASRDQGMGEKLFF.

The chain carries TRBV27 and TRBJ2-3; D is undetermined. V lost 7 bases and J lost 9, with 14 bases in between. The CDR3 spans 12 residues. CDR1 and CDR2 (germline): MNHEY, SMNVEV (reference sequence). The CDR3 is CASMDLFRTQYF. The CDR3 nucleotides are TGTGCCAGCATGGATCTCTTCCGCACGCAGTATTTT.

This clone has just a few counts. The genes are TRBV7-3 and TRBJ2-1, with TRBD2 as a possible D gene (6 bases). The CDR3 consists of 12 residues. The ends were cut back, 2 bases at V and 9 bases at J, with 8 bases in the middle. The germline gives CDR1 SGHTA, CDR2 FQGTGA. CDR3 bases: TGTGCCAGCAGCTTAGTGGGGGGTGAGCAGTTCTTC. Residues: CASSLVGGEQFF.

The chain is built from TRBV9 and TRBJ2-7, with D maybe TRBD2 (6 bases). V lost 4 bases and J lost 1, with 12 bases in between. The CDR3 contains 14 residues. Germline V CDR1 and CDR2: SGDLS, YYNGEE. The CDR3 bases are TGTGCCAGCAGCCCACGGGACTTTTCCTACGAGCAGTACTTC. As protein: CASSPRDFSYEQYF.

The genes are TRBV9 and TRBJ2-1; TRBD2 matches at 9 bases. CDR3 length: 16 amino acids. With V trimmed by 5 bases and J by 2 bases, 8 bases remained unmatched. Germline V gives CDR1 SGDLS, CDR2 YYNGEE. This CDR3 is CASSPDSGGPYNEQFF. CDR3 DNA sequence: TGTGCCAGCAGTCCTGATAGCGGGGGCCCCTACAATGAGCAGTTCTTC.

The chain employs TRBV30 and TRBJ2-2; 8 bases align to TRBD1. The CDR3 runs 14 residues. Germline CDR1 reads GTSNPN; CDR2 reads SVGIG (reference sequence). Trimming at V came to 3 bases and at J to 7 bases, leaving 7 bases not matched to a gene. This CDR3 is CAWSGQGINGELFF. DNA for the CDR3: TGTGCCTGGAGCGGACAGGGTATTAACGGGGAGCTGTTTTTT.

In nucleotides, the CDR3 is TGTGCCTGGAGTTGGGACAGCCACGAGCAGTACTTC. It encodes CAWSWDSHEQYF. The rearrangement uses TRBV30 and TRBJ2-7; TRBD1 agrees at 7 bases. This CDR3 has 12 amino acids. The V segment lost 2 bases and the J segment 5 bases; nucleotides outside the gene matches: 3. CDR1 and CDR2 (germline): GTSNPN, SVGIG (reference sequence).

The chain carries TRBV4-2 and TRBJ1-1; a weak D match, TRBD1 (5 bases). CDR1 is LGHNA, CDR2 YNFKEQ, per germline. This CDR3 has 14 residues. V lost 6 bases, J lost 4 bases, and 15 bases lay in between. The CDR3 sequence is CASSPGRVSTEAFF. CDR3 DNA sequence: TGTGCCAGCAGTCCGGGACGGGTGAGCACTGAAGCTTTCTTT.

The genes are TRBV5-1 and TRBJ2-7, with 8 bases that match TRBD2. This CDR3 spans 16 amino acids. J was trimmed by 0 bases and V by 0 bases; bases with no gene match: 5. The germline V gene has CDR1 SGHRS and CDR2 YFSETQ. The CDR3 protein is CASSLAAGGSSYEQYF. As DNA, the CDR3 is TGCGCCAGCAGCTTGGCCGCGGGGGGAAGCTCCTACGAGCAGTACTTC.

The chain employs TRBV7-6 and TRBJ1-2; D gene uncertain. CDR1 is SGHVS, CDR2 FNYEAQ, per germline. V lost 5 bases, J lost 1 base, and 8 bases lay in between. The CDR3 consists of 13 residues. The CDR3: CASSANFNYGYTF. The CDR3, as DNA: TGTGCCAGCAGCGCCAATTTTAACTATGGCTACACCTTC.

This chain joins TRBV19 and TRBJ2-5, with 7 bases that match TRBD2. Per germline, CDR1 LNHDA and CDR2 SQIVND (reference sequence). The J segment lost 5 bases and the V segment lost 4 bases, leaving 19 bases of the junction unmatched. This CDR3 has 18 residues. The CDR3 DNA sequence: TGTGCCAGTAGTACCCTCCTCCTCGCGGGGGTTGTGGGGGAGACCCAGTACTTC. Translation gives CASSTLLLAGVVGETQYF.

This clone has a handful of counts. The rearrangement uses TRBV4-3 and TRBJ2-7; TRBD1 is a possible D gene (5 bases). The V end lost 0 bases, the J end lost 3 bases, and 12 bases lay between the germline ends. From germline, CDR1 is LGHNA and CDR2 YSLEER. This CDR3 is 15 amino acids long. CDR3 amino acids: CASSQDRAAVYEQYF. As DNA, the CDR3 is TGCGCCAGCAGCCAAGACAGGGCGGCGGTCTACGAGCAGTACTTC.

This rearrangement joins TRBV7-9 to TRBJ1-1, with D possibly TRBD1 on 5 matching bases. This CDR3 spans 15 amino acids. Trimming shortened V by 1 base and J by 1 base, and 10 bases separated the two germline ends. Germline CDR1 SEHNR, CDR2 FQNEAQ (reference sequence). CDR3 in DNA: TGTGCCAGCAGCTTAGAGCTGCAGGGGAACACTGAAGCTTTCTTT. It codes for CASSLELQGNTEAFF.

The chain recombines TRBV5-3 with TRBJ1-2; the D is unclear. TRBV5-3 is placed among ORFs of uncertain function. This CDR3 contains 17 residues. The V gene lost 5 bases and the J gene lost 4 bases, with 24 bases spanning the gap. The CDR3 loop is CARSLARERSATYGYTF. For the CDR3, the DNA is TGTGCCAGAAGTCTGGCTCGGGAGAGGTCAGCTACCTATGGCTACACCTTC.

The rearrangement links TRBV5-1 to TRBJ1-1, with a possible D match to TRBD1 (5 bases). CDR1 and CDR2 from the germline V gene are SGHRS and YFSETQ. V gave up 0 bases and J gave up 6 bases, with 15 bases separating them. The CDR3 runs to 15 residues. The CDR3 bases are TGCGCCAGCAGCTTGGCACAGGTGCCCGGAGCTGAAGCTTTCTTT. The encoded protein is CASSLAQVPGAEAFF. Full variable domain (remainder filled in from reference TRBV5-1 and TRBJ1-1): KAGVTQTPRYLIKTRGQQVTLSCSPISGHRSVSWYQQTPGQGLQFLFEYFSETQRNKGNFPGRFSGRQFSNSRSEMNVSTLELGDSALYLCASSLAQVPGAEAFFGQGTRLTVV.

The V and J genes are TRBV18 and TRBJ1-2; the D is unclear. The CDR3 spans 11 residues. Germline loops: CDR1 KGHSH, CDR2 LQKENI. The ends were cut back, 3 bases at V and 7 bases at J, with 6 bases in the middle. The CDR3 bases are TGTGCCAGCTCACCTGACTCTGGCTACACCTTC. As protein: CASSPDSGYTF.

CDR3 region: CASGLDLTGVGHEQYF. The CDR3, as DNA: TGTGCTAGTGGTTTGGACTTGACAGGGGTAGGCCACGAGCAGTACTTC. J is TRBJ2-7 and V is TRBV12-5, with 8 nucleotides matching TRBD1. CDR3 length: 16 amino acids. Germline loops: CDR1 LGHNT, CDR2 FRNRAP. Germline trimming cut 1 base from V and 5 bases from J; bases unmatched to any gene: 10.